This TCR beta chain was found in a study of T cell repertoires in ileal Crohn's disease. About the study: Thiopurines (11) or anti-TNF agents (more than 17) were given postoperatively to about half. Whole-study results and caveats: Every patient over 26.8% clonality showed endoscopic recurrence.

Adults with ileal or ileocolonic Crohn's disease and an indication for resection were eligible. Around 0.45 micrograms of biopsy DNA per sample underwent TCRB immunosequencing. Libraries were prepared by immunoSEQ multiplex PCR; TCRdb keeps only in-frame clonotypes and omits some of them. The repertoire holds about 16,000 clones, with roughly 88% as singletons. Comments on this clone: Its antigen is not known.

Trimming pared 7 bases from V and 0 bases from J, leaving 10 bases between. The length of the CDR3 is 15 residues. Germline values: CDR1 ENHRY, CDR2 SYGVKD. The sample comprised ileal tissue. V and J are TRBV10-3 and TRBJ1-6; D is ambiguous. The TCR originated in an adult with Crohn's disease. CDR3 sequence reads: CAITPTSSYNSPLHF. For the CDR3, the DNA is TGTGCCATCACCCCCACGAGCTCCTATAATTCACCCCTCCACTTT.